This is a list of T cell receptor beta chains from one sample in a study of CD8 T cells in Susac syndrome. Each CDR3 protein gets one entry after TCRdb re-called the immunoSEQ multiplex PCR reads with MiXCR. The profile covers 330,000 or so distinct CDR3 sequences, with about 89% appearing a single time and 0.18% taken by the ten largest. Specimen: CD8+ T cells from PBMCs. These receptors all stem from a human donor with multiple sclerosis. CDR3s include the opening cysteine and the closing phenylalanine or tryptophan. Fields, in order: clone size, D gene, J gene, V gene, CDR3 DNA, CDR3 protein. A D gene is named only where the DNA matches it firmly. Expanded clones are given a class, and other clones once, few, many or no size at all.

clone size: .; D gene: TRBD2; J gene: TRBJ2-7; V gene: TRBV7-2; CDR3 DNA: TGTGCCAGCAGCTTATGGCGGGAGAAAATCGGGGTCGAGCAGTACTTC; CDR3 protein: CASSLWREKIGVEQYF
clone size: once; D gene: .; J gene: TRBJ1-1; V gene: TRBV20-1; CDR3 DNA: TGCAGTGCTAGTGAGGACGCTGAAGCTTTCTTT; CDR3 protein: CSASEDAEAFF
clone size: .; D gene: TRBD1; J gene: TRBJ2-7; V gene: TRBV19; CDR3 DNA: TGTGCCAGTAGTCTCCTTGGACAGGGACTGGACGAGCAGTACTTC; CDR3 protein: CASSLLGQGLDEQYF
clone size: .; D gene: TRBD2; J gene: TRBJ2-1; V gene: TRBV6-5; CDR3 DNA: TGTGCCAGCAGTTACTCCCTAGCGGGGTTCTACAATGAGCAGTTCTTC; CDR3 protein: CASSYSLAGFYNEQFF
clone size: .; D gene: TRBD1; J gene: TRBJ1-5; V gene: TRBV6-5; CDR3 DNA: TGTGCCAGCAGTTACGTTCCGGGACAGGGGCCCTACTATAGCAATCAGCCCCAGCATTTT; CDR3 protein: CASSYVPGQGPYYSNQPQHF
clone size: .; D gene: .; J gene: TRBJ2-1; V gene: TRBV13; CDR3 DNA: TGTGCCAGCAGCGTTAGGAGGAGCTCCTACAATGAGCAGTTCTTC; CDR3 protein: CASSVRRSSYNEQFF
clone size: .; D gene: .; J gene: TRBJ1-2; V gene: TRBV19; CDR3 DNA: TGTGCCAGTAGTATAGATCTAGCGGGCCGTAACTATGGCTACACCTTC; CDR3 protein: CASSIDLAGRNYGYTF
clone size: .; D gene: TRBD1; J gene: TRBJ1-2; V gene: TRBV4-3; CDR3 DNA: TGCGCCAGCAGCCAAGATAGCAAGGGGGCGCGGGGCTACACCTTC; CDR3 protein: CASSQDSKGARGYTF
clone size: .; D gene: .; J gene: TRBJ2-1; V gene: TRBV30; CDR3 DNA: TGTGCCTGGTCCCCTATGAAGTCTGAGCAGTTCTTC; CDR3 protein: CAWSPMKSEQFF
clone size: .; D gene: TRBD1; J gene: TRBJ2-7; V gene: TRBV19; CDR3 DNA: TGTGCCAGTAGCGAGACAGGGACCCTCTCCTACGAGCAGTACTTC; CDR3 protein: CASSETGTLSYEQYF
clone size: .; D gene: TRBD2; J gene: TRBJ2-1; V gene: TRBV4-1; CDR3 DNA: TGCGCCAGCAGCCGATATTCCGGGACTAGCAATGAGCAGTTCTTC; CDR3 protein: CASSRYSGTSNEQFF
clone size: .; D gene: TRBD2; J gene: TRBJ2-1; V gene: TRBV10-3; CDR3 DNA: TGTGCCATCAGTGAAAGAGGCGGGGGGGACTACAATGAGCAGTTCTTC; CDR3 protein: CAISERGGGDYNEQFF
clone size: .; D gene: .; J gene: TRBJ2-1; V gene: TRBV12-3/TRBV12-4; CDR3 DNA: TGTGCCAGCAGCAGTGGGGGTTTGGGGTCTGAGCAGTTCTTC; CDR3 protein: CASSSGGLGSEQFF
clone size: .; D gene: TRBD2; J gene: TRBJ2-1; V gene: TRBV30; CDR3 DNA: TGTGCCTGGGTTACTAGCGGGGGTTACAATGAGCAGTTCTTC; CDR3 protein: CAWVTSGGYNEQFF
clone size: .; D gene: TRBD1; J gene: TRBJ1-1; V gene: TRBV4-1; CDR3 DNA: TGCGCCAGCAGCGAAGACAGGGCTTCCCTATGGGACACTGAAGCTTTCTTT; CDR3 protein: CASSEDRASLWDTEAFF
clone size: .; D gene: .; J gene: TRBJ1-5; V gene: TRBV27; CDR3 DNA: TGTGCCAGCAGCCAGCAAACGGGCCAGCCCCAGCATTTT; CDR3 protein: CASSQQTGQPQHF
clone size: .; D gene: .; J gene: TRBJ2-1; V gene: TRBV12-3/TRBV12-4; CDR3 DNA: TGTGCCAGCAGTTTCCGCCCCAATGAGCAGTTCTTC; CDR3 protein: CASSFRPNEQFF
clone size: once; D gene: .; J gene: TRBJ1-2; V gene: TRBV14; CDR3 DNA: TGTGCCAGCAGCCAAGAGGCCAGGTGGGACTACTATGGCTACACCTTC; CDR3 protein: CASSQEARWDYYGYTF
clone size: .; D gene: .; J gene: TRBJ1-4; V gene: TRBV9; CDR3 DNA: TGTGCCAGCAGCGTAGGTACAGGGAGTGAAAAACTGTTTTTT; CDR3 protein: CASSVGTGSEKLFF
clone size: .; D gene: .; J gene: TRBJ2-7; V gene: TRBV11-2; CDR3 DNA: TGTGCCAGCAGACTACCCCCGGGGGTGGGTGTCTACGAGCAGTACTTC; CDR3 protein: CASRLPPGVGVYEQYF
clone size: .; D gene: .; J gene: TRBJ1-2; V gene: TRBV7-6; CDR3 DNA: TGTGCCAGCAGCTTTGGGGTCAACGATGGCTACACCTTC; CDR3 protein: CASSFGVNDGYTF
clone size: .; D gene: TRBD1; J gene: TRBJ2-5; V gene: TRBV20-1; CDR3 DNA: TGCAGTGCCCCACGGGGGACAGGGGGCAAGACCCAGTACTTC; CDR3 protein: CSAPRGTGGKTQYF
clone size: .; D gene: TRBD2; J gene: TRBJ2-1; V gene: TRBV5-6; CDR3 DNA: TGTGCCAGCAGCCAAACCGGGACTAGTGATAATGAGCAGTTCTTC; CDR3 protein: CASSQTGTSDNEQFF
clone size: once; D gene: TRBD2; J gene: TRBJ2-5; V gene: TRBV9; CDR3 DNA: TGTGCCAGCAGCGTGGGACTAGCGGGGGCTTTCAACCAAGAGACCCAGTACTTC; CDR3 protein: CASSVGLAGAFNQETQYF